Listed below are T cell receptor beta chains from one sample, sequenced in a study of T cell changes during pregnancy in multiple sclerosis. The assay was immunoSEQ multiplex PCR, and TCRdb's table has in-frame clones only and misses some. The sample lists 40,000 to 50,000 clones; 90% were seen once. The sequences come from CD8+ T cells from peripheral blood mononuclear cells, collected in the first trimester of pregnancy. Receptors were obtained from a female donor with multiple sclerosis, enrolled in a pregnancy study. CDR3s include the opening cysteine and the closing phenylalanine or tryptophan. The D gene is left open where the match is weak. Part of the rows lack a size; the others show once, few, many or a class for expanded clones.

D	size	V	J	DNA	CDR3
TRBD1	.	TRBV16	TRBJ1-2	TGTGCCAGCAGCCAAACCGGGACAGTCTATGGCTACACCTTC	CASSQTGTVYGYTF
TRBD1	.	TRBV27	TRBJ2-1	TGTGCCAGCAACCCGGACAGGGGGGTCTACAATGAGCAGTTCTTC	CASNPDRGVYNEQFF
.	.	TRBV27	TRBJ1-2	TGTGCCAGCAGTTTAATTGGGGCACCTAACTATGGCTACACCTTC	CASSLIGAPNYGYTF
.	.	TRBV9	TRBJ2-1	TGTGCCAGCAGCACAGACAAGGCCTACAATGAGCAGTTCTTC	CASSTDKAYNEQFF
.	.	TRBV10-3	TRBJ2-4	TGTGCCATCAGCGCTGGGGGCGAGTCACACATTCAGTACTTC	CAISAGGESHIQYF
.	once	TRBV7-2	TRBJ2-6	TGTGCCAGCAGCTTATTGGGGGGGGCCTCAGACGTCCTGACTTTC	CASSLLGGASDVLTF
TRBD2	.	TRBV2	TRBJ2-1	TGTGCCAGCAGTCCTAGGACTAGCGGACACTACAATGAGCAGTTCTTC	CASSPRTSGHYNEQFF
.	.	TRBV2	TRBJ2-3	TGTGCCAGCAACAACCCCGTTCTAGCGACAGATACGCAGTATTTT	CASNNPVLATDTQYF
.	.	TRBV2	TRBJ1-1	TGTGCCAGCATAGGAGGGCCCTTTACTGAAGCTTTCTTT	CASIGGPFTEAFF
.	.	TRBV7-2	TRBJ1-3	TGTGCCAGCAGCTCGGACGGGATCTCTGGAAACACCATATATTTT	CASSSDGISGNTIYF
.	.	TRBV30	TRBJ2-7	TGTGCCTCGTCAGGGGTCGGCTCCTACGAGCAGTACTTC	CASSGVGSYEQYF
.	.	TRBV4-3	TRBJ2-3	TGCGCCAGCAGCCAAGATATTATAGGCAGGGGAAATGAGAATACGCAGTATTTT	CASSQDIIGRGNENTQYF
TRBD1	.	TRBV7-9	TRBJ2-5	TGTGCCAGCAGCCTGACAGGGGGCTTTACGGAGACCCAGTACTTC	CASSLTGGFTETQYF
TRBD1	once	TRBV7-9	TRBJ2-7	TGTGCCAGCAGCTTATCATTACAGGGGGCTAGGGAGCAGTACTTC	CASSLSLQGAREQYF
TRBD1	.	TRBV7-9	TRBJ1-2	TGTGCCAGCAGCTCGGCCGGGACAGGGTCTAACTATGGCTACACCTTC	CASSSAGTGSNYGYTF
.	.	TRBV27	TRBJ2-7	TGTGCCAGCAGTACCGGGGTAGGAGAGCAGTACTTC	CASSTGVGEQYF
.	.	TRBV9	TRBJ1-1	TGTGCCAGCAGCGTAGAAATGAGACAGCCATACACTGAAGCTTTCTTT	CASSVEMRQPYTEAFF
TRBD1	few	TRBV27	TRBJ2-1	TGTGCCAGCAGTTTGGGGGTTAGGGACAGGCCGTTCTTC	CASSLGVRDRPFF
TRBD2	.	TRBV5-5	TRBJ2-7	TGTGCCAGCAGACAAGTTGGGGGGGGCTACGAGCAGTACTTC	CASRQVGGGYEQYF
.	.	TRBV5-1	TRBJ2-1	TGCGCCAGCAGCTGGGCTGAGGGCGCGAACTTTTTGTATGAGCAGTTCTTC	CASSWAEGANFLYEQFF
.	.	TRBV7-2	TRBJ2-7	TGTGCCAGCAGCCCAGACTCGATCTACGAGCAGTACTTC	CASSPDSIYEQYF
.	.	TRBV5-8	TRBJ2-7	TGTGCCAGTGGGTGGGCCACCGAGCAGTACTTC	CASGWATEQYF
.	.	TRBV4-1	TRBJ2-7	TGCGCCAGCAGCCAAGAACCCAATCTACAGGGAATTTGGCAGTACTTC	CASSQEPNLQGIWQYF
.	.	TRBV14	TRBJ2-3	TGTGCCAGCAGCGAGGTCGACACAGATACGCAGTATTTT	CASSEVDTDTQYF
.	.	TRBV27	TRBJ2-7	TGTGCCAGCAGTTCCTACTCCTACGAGCAGTACTTC	CASSSYSYEQYF
.	once	TRBV6-5	TRBJ2-2	TGTGCCAGCAGTCCCTGGGGGGATAACACCGGGGAGCTGTTTTTT	CASSPWGDNTGELFF
.	.	TRBV10-1	TRBJ2-3	TGCGCCAGCAGTGAGAGTGACCCCGGGACAGATACGCAGTATTTT	CASSESDPGTDTQYF
.	.	TRBV27	TRBJ1-6	TGTGCCAGCAGTTTCGCGGGGGGATTTTCACCCCTCCACTTT	CASSFAGGFSPLHF